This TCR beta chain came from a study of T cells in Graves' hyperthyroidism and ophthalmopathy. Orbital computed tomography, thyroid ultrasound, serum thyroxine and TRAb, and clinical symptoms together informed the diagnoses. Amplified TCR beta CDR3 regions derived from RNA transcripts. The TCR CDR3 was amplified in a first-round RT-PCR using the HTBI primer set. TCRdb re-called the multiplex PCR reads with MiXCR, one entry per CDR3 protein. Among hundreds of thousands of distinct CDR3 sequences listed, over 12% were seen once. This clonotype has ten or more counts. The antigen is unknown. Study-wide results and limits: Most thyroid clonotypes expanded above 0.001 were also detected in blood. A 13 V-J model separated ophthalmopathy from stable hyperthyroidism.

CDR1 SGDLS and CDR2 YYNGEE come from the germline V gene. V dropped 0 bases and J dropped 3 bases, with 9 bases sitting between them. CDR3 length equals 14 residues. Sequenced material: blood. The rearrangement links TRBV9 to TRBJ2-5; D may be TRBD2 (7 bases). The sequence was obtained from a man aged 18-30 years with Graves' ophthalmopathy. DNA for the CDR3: TGTGCCAGCAGCGTAGGGGGGGGCGAAGAGACCCAGTACTTC. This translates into CASSVGGGEETQYF.